Given below is one TCR beta chain in context. These data are taken from a study of control samples from healthy donors and cancer patients. CDR1 SGHNT and CDR2 YYREEE come from the germline V gene (reference sequence). The V end lost 0 bases, the J end lost 4 bases, and 13 bases lay between the germline ends. This CDR3 comprises 15 residues. Clones were read by immunoSEQ multiplex PCR, and TCRdb kept only the in-frame ones, dropping some. The sample shows more than 100,000 clones, 75% to 90% of them seen only once. This clonotype originated in a man in his 60s with lung cancer. Sequenced input: PBMCs. The gene calls are TRBV5-4 and TRBJ1-2, with D possibly TRBD1 on 5 matching bases. CDR3 sequence reads: CASSLDPTEPYGYTF. The CDR3 DNA follows: TGTGCCAGCAGCTTGGATCCGACAGAGCCCTATGGCTACACCTTC.